These 30 T cell receptor beta chains originate from one sample sequenced in a study of cytomegalovirus exposure and HLA in healthy donors. The PCR used 60 Vbeta and 13 Jbeta primers. Using immunoSEQ multiplex PCR, the repertoire was profiled, and TCRdb retains in-frame clones only, with some absent. The table records about 220,000 clones, roughly 82% of them present only once. The sequenced sample consisted of PBMCs. The receptors here all came from a man in his forties or fifties in good health and CMV-seropositive.

J is TRBJ2-7 and V is TRBV9; D call uncertain. V gave up 4 bases and J gave up 0 bases, with 20 bases separating them. Germline values: CDR1 SGDLS, CDR2 YYNGEE. This CDR3 comprises 17 residues. CDR3 sequence: CASSPQANHYFSYEQYF. CDR3 sequence (DNA): TGTGCCAGCAGCCCCCAGGCAAACCATTACTTCTCCTACGAGCAGTACTTC.

This clone was picked up a small number of times. The chain joins TRBV25-1 to TRBJ1-5; D call uncertain. This CDR3 has 13 residues. Germline V lookup: CDR1 MGHDK, CDR2 SYGVNS. V gave up 7 bases and J gave up 1 base, with 8 bases separating them. CDR3 sequence: CASKFYSNQPQHF. Here the CDR3 DNA reads TGTGCCAGCAAATTCTACAGCAATCAGCCCCAGCATTTT. The full variable domain, rest sourced from reference TRBV25-1 and TRBJ1-5, is EADIYQTPRYLVIGTGKKITLECSQTMGHDKMYWYQQDPGMELHLIHYSYGVNSTEKGDLSSESTVSRIRTEHFPLTLESARPSHTSQYLCASKFYSNQPQHFGDGTRLSIL.

This clone has more than one count but fewer than ten. The V call is TRBV9, the J call TRBJ1-1; perhaps TRBD1 as D (5 bases). Trimming removed 0 bases at V and 4 bases at J, with 13 bases between. CDR3 length: 15 residues. Germline CDR1 and CDR2: SGDLS and YYNGEE. The CDR3 nucleotides are TGTGCCAGCAGCGTAGGGGCCCTAAGGGGCACTGAAGCTTTCTTT. This translates into CASSVGALRGTEAFF.

This clone was recorded only once. This rearrangement joins TRBV9 to TRBJ1-2, with 8 bases matching TRBD1. Germline V gives CDR1 SGDLS, CDR2 YYNGEE. This CDR3 is built from 15 residues. V trimming: 3 bases; J trimming: 4 bases; junction bases outside the gene matches: 8. The CDR3, as DNA: TGTGCCAGCAGCGGCTGGACAGGGCAAGCCTATGGCTACACCTTC. Amino acids: CASSGWTGQAYGYTF.

The rearrangement joins TRBV19 to TRBJ2-3; D perhaps matches TRBD2 (5 bases). The CDR3 spans 14 residues. Germline assignment: CDR1 LNHDA and CDR2 SQIVND (reference sequence). The germline V and J ends were trimmed by 3 bases and 3 bases, with 10 bases remaining between them. The CDR3 nucleotides read TGTGCCAGTAGTATGGGCCGGGGTACAGATACGCAGTATTTT. It specifies CASSMGRGTDTQYF.

A few counts support this clone. V usage is TRBV7-9 and J usage is TRBJ2-1; 9 nucleotides align to TRBD2. CDR1 SEHNR and CDR2 FQNEAQ come from the germline V gene (reference sequence). Germline trimming cut 5 bases from V and 0 bases from J; bases unmatched to any gene: 14. The CDR3 spans 19 residues. CDR3 protein: CASSRPGLALQSSYNEQFF. CDR3 DNA sequence: TGTGCCAGCAGCCGGCCGGGACTAGCACTTCAGAGCTCCTACAATGAGCAGTTCTTC.

The rearrangement uses TRBV5-4 and TRBJ2-5, with 11 bases aligning to TRBD2. CDR3 length equals 16 residues. The germline CDR1 and CDR2 sequences are SGHNT and YYREEE (reference sequence). V lost 0 bases to trimming and J lost 5 bases; unmatched junction nucleotides: 6. CDR3 DNA sequence: TGTGCCAGCAGCTTGGCGGGACTAGCGGTTGGGGAGACCCAGTACTTC. Protein: CASSLAGLAVGETQYF.

The V gene is TRBV27, the J gene TRBJ1-2; 8 bases are a match to TRBD1. Germline CDR1 is MNHEY and CDR2 is SMNVEV (reference sequence). After removal of 7 bases from V and 2 bases from J, the junction contained 6 bases not matched to a gene. The CDR3 length is 14 residues. The CDR3 spells CASKAHRGNYGYTF. DNA of the CDR3: TGTGCCAGCAAGGCCCACAGGGGGAACTATGGCTACACCTTC.

V gene TRBV5-6 combines with J gene TRBJ1-2; 10 bases are a match to TRBD1. J lost 4 bases, V lost 3 bases, and 0 bases had no gene match. Germline CDR1 reads SGHDT; CDR2 reads YYEEEE. The CDR3 extends over 13 amino acids. The CDR3 nucleotides read TGTGCCAGCAGCTGGGACAGGGGCTATGGCTACACCTTC. It codes for CASSWDRGYGYTF.

This clone appeared once. J is TRBJ2-7 and V is TRBV7-2; D unclear. Trimming cost V 6 bases and J 4 bases, with 7 bases left between them. This CDR3 contains 11 residues. The V gene's germline CDR1 is SGHTA and CDR2 FQGNSA. CDR3 nucleotide sequence: TGTGCCAGCAGTACCGGGTACGAGCAGTACTTC. This gives the protein CASSTGYEQYF.

The chain combines TRBV18 with TRBJ1-1, with 7 bases matching TRBD1. V was clipped by 5 bases and J by 0 bases; unmatched bases: 3. CDR1 and CDR2 (germline): KGHSH, LQKENI. This CDR3 has 14 residues. The CDR3 sequence: CASSTDRVNTEAFF. Here the CDR3 DNA reads TGTGCCAGCTCAACCGACAGGGTGAACACTGAAGCTTTCTTT.

CDR3 nucleotide sequence: TGCGCCAGCAGCTTGGGTGACTCTATCGGGGAGCCCCAGTACTTC. Residues: CASSLGDSIGEPQYF. The chain employs TRBV5-1 and TRBJ2-5, with a weak D call TRBD2 (5 bases). The germline V and J ends were trimmed by 0 bases and 9 bases, with 18 bases remaining between them. There are 15 residues in the CDR3. Germline V gene sequence: CDR1 SGHRS, CDR2 YFSETQ.

The chain combines TRBV30 with TRBJ1-1, with D hard to call. Germline assignment: CDR1 GTSNPN and CDR2 SVGIG (reference sequence). This CDR3 has 14 amino acids. V gave up 2 bases and J gave up 6 bases, with 16 bases separating them. The CDR3 nucleotides read TGTGCCTGGAGTCCCCCGGGCGGGGTGGCTGAAGCTTTCTTT. It codes for CAWSPPGGVAEAFF.

The rearrangement joins TRBV14 to TRBJ2-1; 11 positions match TRBD2. This CDR3 is built from 16 residues. V was clipped by 7 bases and J by 5 bases; unmatched bases: 10. The germline V gene has CDR1 SGHDN and CDR2 FVKESK. The CDR3 here is CASTSPLAGGHNEQFF. DNA of the CDR3: TGTGCCAGCACCTCCCCCCTAGCGGGAGGTCACAATGAGCAGTTCTTC.

The rearrangement joins TRBV14 to TRBJ2-3; D might be TRBD2 (6 bases). The CDR3 totals 14 residues. Looked up from germline, CDR1 is SGHDN and CDR2 is FVKESK. Between the trimmed V and J ends, which lost 4 bases and 6 bases, there was a span of 14 bases. The CDR3 sequence: CASSRIAVHDTQYF. The CDR3 coding sequence is TGTGCCAGCAGCCGAATAGCGGTTCATGATACGCAGTATTTT.

This clone was detected a few times. A far larger clone is a single base away, which makes a read error likely. The sample carries other DNA sequences with the same CDR3. The chain employs TRBV5-1 and TRBJ2-7; 8 positions match TRBD2. CDR1 SGHRS and CDR2 YFSETQ come from the germline V gene. The CDR3 consists of 15 residues. The ends lost 4 bases at V and 3 bases at J; junction bases unmatched: 9. The CDR3 coding sequence is TGCGCCAGCAGCCTAGGTCGCGGGGGGTACTACGAGCAGTACTTC. It codes for CASSLGRGGYYEQYF. Full variable domain (outside the CDR3, taken from reference TRBV5-1 and TRBJ2-7): KAGVTQTPRYLIKTRGQQVTLSCSPISGHRSVSWYQQTPGQGLQFLFEYFSETQRNKGNFPGRFSGRQFSNSRSEMNVSTLELGDSALYLCASSLGRGGYYEQYFGPGTRLTVT.

The table lists this clone with a count of one. The chain is built from TRBV10-2 and TRBJ1-5; TRBD1 matches 9 bases. V lost 6 bases to trimming and J lost 9 bases; unmatched junction nucleotides: 12. CDR3 size: 15 residues. CDR1 and CDR2 (germline): WSHSY, SAAADI. CDR3 protein: CASRAGTGMQGPQHF. DNA of the CDR3: TGCGCCAGCAGGGCCGGGACAGGGATGCAAGGGCCCCAGCATTTT.

DNA for the CDR3: TGTGCCAGCAGTTACGGAGGGATCGTCGCCGGGGAGCTGTTTTTT. It yields the protein CASSYGGIVAGELFF. The chain couples TRBV6-5 to TRBJ2-2; a possible D gene is TRBD2 (6 bases). CDR3 length equals 15 residues. Germline V lookup: CDR1 MNHEY, CDR2 SVGAGI. V dropped 2 bases and J dropped 6 bases, with 13 bases sitting between them.

For the CDR3, the DNA is TGTGCCAGCAGCTTACGCCTACTAGCGGGAGGGGGGTCAAATGAGCAGTTCTTC. It codes for CASSLRLLAGGGSNEQFF. The chain uses TRBV5-6 and TRBJ2-1; 13 bases agree with TRBD2. The germline V gene has CDR1 SGHDT and CDR2 YYEEEE. After removal of 2 bases from V and 7 bases from J, the junction contained 12 bases not matched to a gene. This CDR3 has 18 amino acids.

J is TRBJ2-5 and V is TRBV6-5; D perhaps matches TRBD2 (5 bases). Per the germline V gene, CDR1 is MNHEY and CDR2 is SVGAGI. Trimming pared 0 bases from V and 4 bases from J, leaving 12 bases between. The CDR3 is made up of 15 amino acids. The CDR3: CASSYSRVSRETQYF. Here the CDR3 DNA reads TGTGCCAGCAGTTACTCGAGGGTTAGCAGAGAGACCCAGTACTTC.

On this clone: At one of its ends the junction is not consistent with the germline gene, which may arise from a read error. The chain combines TRBV27 with TRBJ2-3, with D hard to call. The CDR3 spans 15 residues. Germline V gene lookup returns CDR1 MNHEY and CDR2 SMNVEV (reference sequence). The CDR3 loop reads CASSLSAGSTDTQYF. The CDR3 DNA follows: TGTGCCAGCAGTCTATCGGCCGGGAGCACAGATACGCAGTATTTT.

The rearrangement links TRBV5-4 to TRBJ1-3; D is possibly TRBD1 (5 bases). V was trimmed by 4 bases and J by 0 bases, leaving 11 bases between them. CDR1 is SGHNT, CDR2 YYREEE, per germline (reference sequence). The CDR3 has 15 amino acids. In DNA form, the CDR3 reads TGTGCCAGCAGCCGCCGACAGAGCTCTGGAAACACCATATATTTT. It codes for CASSRRQSSGNTIYF.

The chain couples TRBV9 to TRBJ2-5, with D maybe TRBD2 (5 bases). The CDR3 covers 13 residues. V lost 1 base, J lost 5 bases, and 9 bases lay in between. Germline V CDR1 and CDR2: SGDLS, YYNGEE. CDR3 bases: TGTGCCAGCAGCGTAAACGGGGTCGAGACCCAGTACTTC. Amino acid sequence: CASSVNGVETQYF.

The rearrangement uses TRBV6-5 and TRBJ2-7; 11 positions match TRBD1. V was clipped by 6 bases and J by 0 bases; unmatched bases: 4. The germline V gene has CDR1 MNHEY and CDR2 SVGAGI. The CDR3 totals 15 residues. The DNA for the CDR3 is TGTGCCAGCAGACCCGGGACAGGGGGCTCCTACGAGCAGTACGTC. It encodes CASRPGTGGSYEQYV.

The chain is built from TRBV7-2 and TRBJ2-7; 7 nucleotides match TRBD1. This CDR3 region has 14 residues. V shed 3 bases, J shed 3 bases, and the junction held 5 bases outside the gene matches. Per germline, CDR1 SGHTA and CDR2 FQGNSA. In DNA, the CDR3 is TGTGCCAGCAGCTTGCCAGGGACAGACTACGAGCAGTACTTC. Translating gives CASSLPGTDYEQYF.

The chain couples TRBV11-3 to TRBJ2-2; maybe TRBD2 (5 bases). V was clipped by 1 base and J by 8 bases, with 11 bases between them. Per the germline V gene, CDR1 is SGHNT and CDR2 is YENEEA. CDR3 length equals 14 residues. CDR3 in amino acids: CASSLVEEVGELFF. For the CDR3, the DNA is TGTGCCAGCAGCTTAGTGGAGGAGGTTGGGGAGCTGTTTTTT. Combining the CDR3 with reference TRBV11-3 and TRBJ2-2 gives the whole variable domain EAGVVQSPRYKIIEKKQPVAFWCNPISGHNTLYWYLQNLGQGPELLIRYENEEAVDDSQLPKDRFSAERLKGVDSTLKIQPAELGDSAVYLCASSLVEEVGELFFGEGSRLTVL.

V is TRBV6-6 and J is TRBJ1-6; no clear D. The CDR3 sequence is 15 residues long. The V gene's germline CDR1 is MNHNY and CDR2 SVGAGI (reference sequence). With 2 bases removed from V and 2 bases from J, the gap between germline ends came to 7 bases. CDR3 loop: CASSYGQPYNSPLHF. The CDR3 DNA reads TGTGCCAGCAGTTACGGGCAGCCCTATAATTCACCCCTCCACTTT.

The rearrangement links TRBV13 to TRBJ1-1; 7 nucleotides line up with TRBD1. Trimming at V came to 5 bases and at J to 0 bases, leaving 9 bases not matched to a gene. Germline lookup yields CDR1 PRHDT and CDR2 FYEKMQ (reference sequence). The CDR3 totals 16 residues. The CDR3 sequence is CASSPTGWKVNTEAFF. The CDR3 bases are TGTGCCAGCAGCCCGACAGGGTGGAAGGTGAACACTGAAGCTTTCTTT.

On this clone: One end of the junction is discordant with germline, which a read error may explain. CDR3 sequence reads: CSSSPGLAGDPEAQYF. The CDR3 nucleotides are TGTTCCAGCAGCCCCGGACTAGCGGGAGACCCAGAGGCCCAGTACTTC. The rearrangement joins TRBV7-9 to TRBJ2-5; 13 nucleotides agree with TRBD2. Germline CDR1 is SEHNR and CDR2 is FQNEAQ (reference sequence). The CDR3 has 16 residues.

This rearrangement joins TRBV30 to TRBJ1-1; D remains ambiguous. The germline V and J ends were trimmed by 2 bases and 0 bases, with 16 bases remaining between them. This CDR3 contains 16 residues. Germline V gene sequence: CDR1 GTSNPN, CDR2 SVGIG (reference sequence). CDR3 DNA: TGTGCCTGGAGTTGGAGGAAGGCGGACCTGAACACTGAAGCTTTCTTT. Residues: CAWSWRKADLNTEAFF. Full variable domain (remainder filled in from reference TRBV30 and TRBJ1-1): SQTIHQWPATLVQPVGSPLSLECTVEGTSNPNLYWYRQAAGRGLQLLFYSVGIGQISSEVPQNLSASRPQDRQFILSSKKLLLSDSGFYLCAWSWRKADLNTEAFFGQGTRLTVV.